A selection of T cell receptor beta chains follows, all from one sample in a study of blood T cells in healthy people across ages. TCRdb re-called the 5' RACE reads through MiXCR, storing one row per CDR3 protein. This table holds about 320,000 distinct CDR3 sequences, 27% found once. The sequencing sample was made of blood. The receptors derive from a woman in her seventies in good health. Both conserved end residues are part of each CDR3. Each record gives: CDR3 length, V gene, D gene, J gene, clone size, CDR3 protein, CDR3 DNA. A D gene is named only where the DNA matches it firmly. Size tells how often a clone was seen (once, few, many) or the class of an expanded clone, and some rows leave it out.

15	TRBV5-8	-	TRBJ1-2	-	CASSLGRTSLYGYTF	TGTGCCAGCAGCTTGGGGAGGACGTCTCTCTATGGCTACACCTTC
15	TRBV28	TRBD2	TRBJ2-1	few	CASSPSGTRRDEQFF	TGTGCCAGCAGTCCCTCCGGGACTAGGCGCGATGAGCAGTTCTTC
15	TRBV20-1	-	TRBJ2-1	few	CSARGGESTYNEQFF	TGCAGTGCTAGAGGGGGCGAGAGCACCTACAATGAGCAGTTCTTC
14	TRBV20-1	TRBD2	TRBJ2-5	-	CSARDASGTETQYF	TGCAGTGCTAGAGATGCTAGCGGGACAGAGACCCAGTACTTC
15	TRBV7-2	-	TRBJ1-2	-	CASSGPETENHGYTF	TGTGCCAGCAGCGGCCCCGAGACAGAGAACCATGGCTACACCTTC
15	TRBV5-1	TRBD1	TRBJ2-7	-	CASSLRDSFSYELYF	TGCGCCAGCAGCTTGCGGGACAGCTTCTCCTACGAGCTGTACTTC
13	TRBV12-3/TRBV12-4	-	TRBJ2-2	-	CASRKLDTGELFF	TGTGCCAGCAGGAAACTGGACACCGGGGAGCTGTTTTTT
16	TRBV6-2/TRBV6-3	TRBD2	TRBJ2-5	-	CASRALGSGSQETQYF	TGTGCCAGCAGGGCTTTGGGTAGCGGGAGTCAAGAGACCCAGTACTTC
13	TRBV7-9	TRBD1	TRBJ2-5	-	CASSSGTGGTQYF	TGTGCCAGCAGCTCAGGCACAGGGGGGACCCAGTACTTC
14	TRBV6-1	-	TRBJ2-5	few	CASTSTRAKETQYF	TGCGCCAGCACATCTACGCGGGCAAAAGAGACCCAGTACTTC
13	TRBV28	TRBD1	TRBJ2-7	many	CASNPGTGNEQYF	TGTGCCAGCAACCCCGGGACAGGTAACGAGCAGTACTTC
15	TRBV18	-	TRBJ1-4	-	CASSPERSVGEKLFF	TGTGCCAGCTCACCTGAACGGAGTGTCGGTGAAAAACTGTTTTTT
12	TRBV20-1	-	TRBJ1-2	-	CSARGRDYGYTF	TGCAGTGCTAGGGGCAGGGACTATGGCTACACCTTC
14	TRBV28	TRBD1	TRBJ1-6	-	CASLTGARNSPLHF	TGTGCCAGCCTTACAGGGGCGAGAAATTCACCCCTCCACTTT
16	TRBV27	-	TRBJ2-4	few	CASSLSTYLAKNIQYF	TGTGCCAGCAGTTTATCGACCTATCTAGCCAAAAACATTCAGTACTTC
13	TRBV7-2	-	TRBJ2-5	-	CASSLDLLGTKYF	TGTGCCAGCAGCTTAGATCTTCTGGGGACCAAGTACTTC
13	TRBV28	-	TRBJ1-1	few	CASSLETAREAFF	TGTGCCAGCAGCCTAGAAACAGCCCGTGAAGCTTTCTTT
12	TRBV20-1	-	TRBJ2-7	-	CSASQGTYEQYF	TGCAGTGCTTCACAGGGAACCTACGAGCAGTACTTC
14	TRBV20-1	TRBD1	TRBJ2-7	few	CSAIAGTGVYEQYF	TGCAGTGCCATCGCCGGGACAGGGGTCTACGAGCAGTACTTC
13	TRBV28	TRBD1	TRBJ2-5	few	CASSKDRVKTQYF	TGTGCCAGCAGTAAGGACAGGGTAAAGACCCAGTACTTC
13	TRBV6-6	-	TRBJ2-1	-	CASHGSSLNEQFF	TGTGCCAGTCATGGTAGTTCCTTAAATGAGCAGTTCTTC
16	TRBV28	-	TRBJ2-5	few	CASSKDGGKISETQYF	TGTGCCAGCAGTAAGGATGGGGGGAAGATTTCGGAGACCCAGTACTTC
16	TRBV7-9	TRBD2	TRBJ2-5	-	CASSYRTSGTGETQYF	TGTGCCAGCAGCTACCGGACTAGCGGGACGGGAGAGACCCAGTACTTC
15	TRBV24-1	TRBD2	TRBJ2-1	-	CATSGKAGGYNEQFF	TGTGCCACCAGTGGTAAAGCGGGAGGATACAATGAGCAGTTCTTC
14	TRBV28	TRBD2	TRBJ2-3	few	CASSYGTSGRTQYF	TGTGCCAGCAGTTACGGGACTAGCGGCCGTACGCAGTATTTT
13	TRBV20-1	-	TRBJ1-5	many	CSVSSGPNQPQHF	TGCAGTGTGTCCTCGGGGCCCAATCAGCCCCAGCATTTT
15	TRBV28	-	TRBJ1-5	few	CASSPPSGVPQPQHF	TGTGCCAGCAGTCCCCCGTCAGGGGTTCCTCAGCCCCAGCATTTT
15	TRBV4-3	-	TRBJ2-4	-	CASSQERWAENIQYF	TGCGCCAGCAGCCAAGAACGTTGGGCAGAAAACATTCAGTACTTC
16	TRBV7-9	TRBD2	TRBJ2-7	-	CASRPGLAGDSYEQYF	TGTGCCAGCAGGCCCGGACTAGCGGGCGATAGCTACGAGCAGTACTTC
11	TRBV3-1	-	TRBJ2-3	few	CASSQDYTQYF	TGTGCCAGCAGCCAGGACTATACGCAGTATTTT
13	TRBV18	-	TRBJ1-4	-	CASSPSGNEKLFF	TGTGCCAGCTCACCATCTGGTAATGAAAAACTGTTTTTT
14	TRBV28	-	TRBJ2-1	-	CAATQDGTYNEQFF	TGTGCCGCCACACAGGATGGGACCTACAATGAGCAGTTCTTC
15	TRBV6-2/TRBV6-3	-	TRBJ2-6	-	CATSKGGSGANVLTF	TGTGCCACCAGTAAGGGAGGCTCTGGGGCCAACGTCCTGACTTTC
15	TRBV25-1	-	TRBJ1-4	-	CASSRIGSTNEKLFF	TGTGCCAGCAGTCGAATCGGGTCAACTAATGAAAAACTGTTTTTT
16	TRBV20-1	-	TRBJ1-3	few	CSATEWGRAAGNTIYF	TGCAGTGCAACTGAGTGGGGCAGGGCAGCTGGAAACACCATATATTTT
15	TRBV4-2	-	TRBJ2-3	-	CASSPEGGNTDTQYF	TGTGCCAGCAGCCCAGAGGGGGGCAACACAGATACGCAGTATTTT
12	TRBV6-6	TRBD1	TRBJ2-7	-	CASRQGEAEQYF	TGTGCCAGCAGACAGGGGGAAGCCGAGCAGTACTTC
14	TRBV10-2	-	TRBJ2-1	-	CASKGQGTHNEQFF	TGCGCCAGCAAGGGTCAGGGTACCCACAATGAGCAGTTCTTC
20	TRBV28	-	TRBJ2-3	-	CASSLSLVGGSPRETDTQYF	TGTGCCAGCAGTTTATCTTTAGTGGGGGGTAGTCCCAGGGAGACAGATACGCAGTATTTT
15	TRBV7-9	-	TRBJ2-7	-	CASSLGTLSTYEQYF	TGTGCCAGCAGCTTAGGGACATTAAGCACCTACGAGCAGTACTTC